Shown below are 6 T cell receptor beta chains from a single sample sequenced in a study of vaccination and CD4 T cells after COVID-19. CD4+ T cells that had been cultured provided DNA sequenced with the Oncomine TCR Beta short-read assay. TCRdb re-analysed the PCR reads in MiXCR, keeping a single row per CDR3 protein. The sample has around 15,000 distinct CDR3 sequences; roughly half are singletons. For these receptors, no antigen is known. Time point in this sample: late sampling 161 to 241 days after vaccination in a few convalescent patients. Treatment reported: roughly 10-day PBMC culture with coronavirus spike peptide pools or control peptides (ViraFEST assay). The specimen comprised CD4+ T cells from blood, cultured in vitro, sampled about 7 months after SARS-CoV-2 vaccination. The receptors stem from a human donor who had recovered from COVID-19.

The V gene is TRBV20-1, the J gene TRBJ2-1, with 7 bases aligning to TRBD2. V shed 1 base, J shed 3 bases, and the junction held 6 bases outside the gene matches. The CDR3 has 15 residues. Per germline, CDR1 DFQATT and CDR2 SNEGSKA (reference sequence). CDR3 amino acids: CSARVRGSNYNEQFF. Written as DNA, the CDR3 is TGCAGTGCTAGAGTGCGGGGGTCGAACTACAATGAGCAGTTCTTC.

This clonotype occurred a few times. The CDR3: CASSVTRNTEAFF. CDR3 DNA sequence: TGTGCCAGCAGCGTAACACGGAACACTGAAGCTTTCTTT. The chain joins TRBV6-1 to TRBJ1-1; D is undetermined. The CDR3 has 13 amino acids. CDR1 and CDR2 from the germline V gene are MNHNS and SASEGT. Trimming removed 6 bases from V and 1 base from J, with 9 bases in between.

The V and J genes are TRBV11-3 and TRBJ2-1, with D possibly matching TRBD2 (5 bases). V lost 5 bases and J 8 bases, leaving 16 bases between the germline ends. CDR1 and CDR2 from the germline V gene are SGHNT and YENEEA. The CDR3 runs 14 residues. The CDR3 nucleotides are TGTGCCAGCAGCCCCCGCGGGCCTTGGGATGAGCAGTTCTTC. Its translation is CASSPRGPWDEQFF. The full variable domain, rest sourced from reference TRBV11-3 and TRBJ2-1, is EAGVVQSPRYKIIEKKQPVAFWCNPISGHNTLYWYLQNLGQGPELLIRYENEEAVDDSQLPKDRFSAERLKGVDSTLKIQPAELGDSAVYLCASSPRGPWDEQFFGPGTRLTVL.

V usage is TRBV25-1 and J usage is TRBJ1-2, with unresolved D. The V gene lost 3 bases and the J gene lost 7 bases, with 18 bases spanning the gap. Germline assignment: CDR1 MGHDK and CDR2 SYGVNS. The CDR3 runs 15 residues. In nucleotides, the CDR3 is TGTGCCAGCAGTGATTCTGGAGTGAATTACGGTGGCTACACCTTC. It translates to CASSDSGVNYGGYTF.

A single count supports this clonotype. The CDR3 spells CSASRGMNTEAFF. In DNA, the CDR3 is TGCAGTGCGAGCAGGGGCATGAACACTGAAGCTTTCTTT. V gene TRBV20-1 combines with J gene TRBJ1-1; a weak D match, TRBD1 (6 bases). The germline V gene encodes CDR1 DFQATT and CDR2 SNEGSKA (reference sequence). The CDR3 has 13 residues. Trimming took off 6 bases at V and 0 bases at J, with 11 bases between the two ends.

This chain uses TRBV19 with TRBJ2-5; TRBD2 is a possible D gene (8 bases). From germline, CDR1 is LNHDA and CDR2 SQIVND (reference sequence). The CDR3 is made up of 15 amino acids. The V gene lost 5 bases and the J gene lost 9 bases, with 22 bases spanning the gap. CDR3 region: CASSREGGGWEAQYF. The CDR3 DNA reads as TGTGCCAGTAGTCGGGAGGGAGGGGGCTGGGAGGCCCAGTACTTC.